These 26 T cell receptor beta chains were sequenced from one sample in a study of regulatory T cells in long-lasting Graves disease. The time point was: newly diagnosed GD, antithyroid drugs for less than 3 months. PBMC RNA was the source of the TCR library. Library construction for TCR beta used iRepertoire HTBI primers and Arm-PCR of CDR3 regions. TCRdb re-called the multiplex PCR reads with MiXCR, one entry per CDR3 protein. Counted here are about half a million distinct CDR3 sequences, more than 10% occurring once; the ten biggest clones make up roughly 8.9%. These same records also appear under a second study, on T cells in Graves' hyperthyroidism and ophthalmopathy.

Sequenced material: peripheral blood mononuclear cells (PBMCs), taken at new diagnosis, from a patient treated with antithyroid drugs. Every receptor here comes from a woman in her 30s with Graves disease.

Many counts were recorded for this clonotype. The rearrangement links TRBV27 to TRBJ2-2; TRBD2 matches 16 bases. The junction had 4 bases not matched to a gene; V was cut back by 2 bases and J by 4 bases. Per germline, CDR1 MNHEY and CDR2 SMNVEV (reference sequence). The CDR3 runs 18 residues. CDR3: CASSLGTSGRAGTGELFF. CDR3 in DNA: TGTGCCAGCAGTTTAGGGACTAGCGGGAGGGCCGGCACCGGGGAGCTGTTTTTT.

This clonotype was seen at least ten times. V is TRBV6-1 and J is TRBJ2-7; possibly TRBD1 for D (7 bases). V was cut by 5 bases and J by 4 bases, with 18 bases left in between. CDR1 and CDR2 (germline): MNHNS, SASEGT. CDR3 size: 15 residues. The DNA for the CDR3 is TGTGCCAGCAGTCTCCGACAGGGAGGCTTGTACGAGCAGTACTTC. Translation gives CASSLRQGGLYEQYF.

This clonotype has a count of ten or more. The chain carries TRBV12-3 or TRBV12-4 and TRBJ2-7; no reliable D call. The V end lost 3 bases, the J end lost 2 bases, and 14 bases lay between the germline ends. This CDR3 has 15 residues. The CDR3 loop is CASSFLSTAAYEQYF. In DNA, the CDR3 is TGTGCCAGCAGTTTTCTGTCTACAGCCGCCTACGAGCAGTACTTC.

This clonotype appeared many times. The CDR3 protein is CASSIVAGKGGELFF. The CDR3 region has the DNA TGTGCCAGTAGTATAGTGGCAGGGAAGGGAGGGGAGCTGTTTTTT. The chain is built from TRBV19 and TRBJ2-2; possible D gene TRBD1, 5 bases. The CDR3 loop spans 15 amino acids. The ends were cut back, 1 base at V and 8 bases at J, with 14 bases in the middle. Germline CDR1 is LNHDA and CDR2 is SQIVND (reference sequence). The full variable domain, completed using reference TRBV19 and TRBJ2-2, is DGGITQSPKYLFRKEGQNVTLSCEQNLNHDAMYWYRQDPGQGLRLIYYSQIVNDFQKGDIAEGYSVSREKKESFPLTVTSAQKNPTAFYLCASSIVAGKGGELFFGEGSRLTVL.

In its sample, this clonotype was seen many times. This chain joins TRBV28 and TRBJ2-3; D possibly corresponds to TRBD1 (5 bases). Germline V lookup: CDR1 MDHEN, CDR2 SYDVKM. V lost 3 bases, J lost 2 bases, and 12 bases lay in between. The CDR3 has 15 amino acids. This chain's CDR3 is CASSLVRGNTDTQYF. CDR3 in DNA: TGTGCCAGCAGTTTGGTAAGGGGTAACACAGATACGCAGTATTTT.

The rearrangement links TRBV14 to TRBJ1-1; D gene uncertain. CDR1 and CDR2 from the germline V gene are SGHDN and FVKESK. The germline V and J ends were trimmed by 0 bases and 0 bases, with 14 bases remaining between them. The CDR3 length is 17 residues. The CDR3 protein is CASSQDWGPGMNTEAFF. The CDR3 bases are TGTGCCAGCAGCCAAGATTGGGGTCCTGGAATGAACACTGAAGCTTTCTTT.

This clonotype was seen at least ten times. The chain combines TRBV6-1 with TRBJ1-4; no clear D gene. V was trimmed by 4 bases and J by 15 bases, leaving 15 bases between them. Germline lookup yields CDR1 MNHNS and CDR2 SASEGT. The CDR3 has 12 residues. Here the CDR3 reads CASSGQSVKMFF. Here the CDR3 DNA reads TGTGCCAGCAGTGGACAAAGCGTCAAAATGTTTTTT.

This clonotype was seen ten or more times. The gene calls are TRBV3-1 and TRBJ2-3, with D unresolved. The CDR3 extends over 18 amino acids. V dropped 1 base and J dropped 1 base, with 18 bases sitting between them. In germline, CDR1 is LGHDT, CDR2 YNNKEL (reference sequence). This chain's CDR3 is CASSQGLHSSFGTDTQYF. CDR3 bases: TGTGCCAGCAGCCAAGGGCTCCATTCTTCCTTTGGCACAGATACGCAGTATTTT.

This clonotype was detected many times. The J gene is TRBJ2-7, the V gene TRBV12-3 or TRBV12-4, with unresolved D. CDR3 size: 13 residues. The V gene lost 3 bases and the J gene lost 2 bases, with 8 bases spanning the gap. The chain's CDR3 is CASSFVYPYEQYF. The CDR3 DNA reads TGTGCCAGCAGTTTTGTTTACCCCTACGAGCAGTACTTC.

The gene calls are TRBV13 and TRBJ2-3; 7 bases line up with TRBD2. V lost 1 base to trimming and J lost 3 bases; unmatched junction nucleotides: 16. The CDR3 has 19 residues. Germline CDR1 reads PRHDT; CDR2 reads FYEKMQ (reference sequence). The chain's CDR3 is CASSLDRFLTSGATDTQYF. The CDR3 coding sequence is TGTGCCAGCAGCTTAGACCGATTCTTAACGAGCGGGGCGACAGATACGCAGTATTTT.

This clonotype was detected many times. This chain connects TRBV28 to TRBJ2-1, with D possibly being TRBD1 or TRBD2 (5 bases each). The V gene's germline CDR1 is MDHEN and CDR2 SYDVKM. V dropped 6 bases and J dropped 8 bases, with 17 bases sitting between them. The CDR3 consists of 14 residues. The CDR3 DNA follows: TGTGCCAGCAGACCTACGGGGCAGGTGGATGAGCAGTTCTTC. It translates to CASRPTGQVDEQFF.

This clonotype showed up many times. J is TRBJ2-7 and V is TRBV24-1; a possible D gene is TRBD2 (5 bases). CDR1 and CDR2 from the germline V gene are KGHDR and SFDVKD. V lost 10 bases and J lost 3, with 12 bases in between. This CDR3 is 12 amino acids long. In nucleotides, the CDR3 is TGTGCCACGGACGGACTTAACTACGAGCAGTACTTC. Protein: CATDGLNYEQYF.

This clonotype was counted many times. V gene TRBV27 combines with J gene TRBJ2-1, with TRBD2 matching over 7 bases. The CDR3 has 16 amino acids. Per germline, CDR1 MNHEY and CDR2 SMNVEV (reference sequence). Losses at the gene ends were 6 bases for V and 8 bases for J; bases not matched to a gene: 16. CDR3 sequence (DNA): TGTGCCAGCAGCAAAAAGACTAGCCGGAGTTCACATGAGCAGTTCTTC. Translating gives CASSKKTSRSSHEQFF.

On this clonotype itself: A far larger clone is one nucleotide away, so this likely arose from a read error. The chain is built from TRBV5-5 and TRBJ2-1; 7 bases are a match to TRBD2. Germline V gene sequence: CDR1 SGHKS, CDR2 YYEKEE (reference sequence). This CDR3 is 14 amino acids long. The J segment lost 12 bases and the V segment lost 1 base, leaving 10 bases of the junction unmatched. CDR3 in DNA: TGTGCCAGCAGCTTGCACGATGGACTAGATCGGCAGTTCTTC. It yields the protein CASSLHDGLDRQFF.

The genes are TRBV20-1 and TRBJ2-1; 13 bases line up with TRBD2. This CDR3 is 14 amino acids long. Trimming cost V 5 bases and J 6 bases; bases outside gene matches: 4. From germline, CDR1 is DFQATT and CDR2 SNEGSKA (reference sequence). CDR3: CSAPRTSGSNEQFF. The CDR3 DNA follows: TGCAGTGCTCCAAGGACTAGCGGGAGCAATGAGCAGTTCTTC.

The sample holds a few counts of this clonotype. The genes are TRBV11-2 and TRBJ2-4, with D unresolved. CDR1 and CDR2 from the germline V gene are SGHAT and FQNNGV. The CDR3 sequence is 16 residues long. With 1 base removed from V and 5 bases from J, the gap between germline ends came to 15 bases. The DNA for the CDR3 is TGTGCCAGCAGCTTAGCCCCGACCAGTCCCCAAAACATTCAGTACTTC. This sequence encodes CASSLAPTSPQNIQYF.

There are many counts of this clonotype. V gene TRBV27 combines with J gene TRBJ1-2; D perhaps matches TRBD1 (6 bases). CDR3 length equals 14 residues. Trimming took off 6 bases at V and 0 bases at J, with 11 bases between the two ends. Germline V CDR1 and CDR2: MNHEY, SMNVEV (reference sequence). CDR3 region: CASRPQGSNYGYTF. In DNA, the CDR3 is TGTGCCAGCAGACCACAGGGCTCTAACTATGGCTACACCTTC.

The rearrangement joins TRBV20-1 to TRBJ2-1; the D gene is possibly TRBD1 (5 bases). Trimming took off 1 base at V and 4 bases at J, with 23 bases between the two ends. CDR1 is DFQATT and CDR2 is SNEGSKA in the germline V gene (reference sequence). The CDR3 contains 18 residues. Written as DNA, the CDR3 is TGCAGTGCTAGAGGACACGAAGGAACAGGAGCACCTTACAATGAGCAGTTCTTC. Encoded protein: CSARGHEGTGAPYNEQFF.

This clonotype was counted at least ten times. J is TRBJ2-2 and V is TRBV3-1; no clear D gene. V was clipped by 2 bases and J by 4 bases, with 8 bases between them. The CDR3 has 14 amino acids. Germline lookup yields CDR1 LGHDT and CDR2 YNNKEL (reference sequence). The CDR3, as DNA: TGTGCCAGCAGCCAAAATCACTTCACCGGGGAGCTGTTTTTT. Protein: CASSQNHFTGELFF.

V usage is TRBV19 and J usage is TRBJ1-2, with a tentative D call TRBD1 (5 bases). Germline V lookup: CDR1 LNHDA, CDR2 SQIVND (reference sequence). Between the trimmed V and J ends, which lost 0 bases and 4 bases, there was a span of 12 bases. This CDR3 spans 15 amino acids. CDR3: CASSIEPGRVYGYTF. The CDR3, as DNA: TGTGCCAGTAGTATAGAACCGGGACGGGTCTATGGCTACACCTTC.

The chain combines TRBV13 with TRBJ1-1; TRBD1 might be the D (5 bases). This CDR3 has 13 residues. V lost 6 bases, J lost 11 bases, and 19 bases lay in between. Germline V gene sequence: CDR1 PRHDT, CDR2 FYEKMQ (reference sequence). CDR3 DNA: TGTGCCAGCAGTTCCGGAAGGGAGAGGGGCGCTTTCTTT. Encoded protein: CASSSGRERGAFF.

This clonotype was detected many times. The chain joins TRBV10-3 to TRBJ2-3; 11 nucleotides align to TRBD2. The ends lost 2 bases at V and 4 bases at J; junction bases unmatched: 8. Germline CDR1 ENHRY, CDR2 SYGVKD. The CDR3 has 17 residues. The DNA of the CDR3 is TGTGCCATCAGTGAGATTACACTAGCGGGAGTGCCAGATACGCAGTATTTT. As protein: CAISEITLAGVPDTQYF.

In its sample, this clonotype was seen a few times. The V call is TRBV27, the J call TRBJ1-5, with TRBD1 as a possible D gene (6 bases). This CDR3 is built from 14 residues. The V and J ends lost 7 bases and 6 bases respectively, with 16 bases between them. Germline CDR1 MNHEY, CDR2 SMNVEV (reference sequence). The CDR3 bases are TGTGCCAGCACCCCTACAGGGTTAGGTCAGCCCCAGCATTTT. Translating it yields CASTPTGLGQPQHF.

This clonotype was counted many times. This chain connects TRBV6-2 or TRBV6-3 to TRBJ2-5; perhaps D is TRBD1 or TRBD2 (5 bases each). The CDR3 sequence is 16 residues long. Germline V CDR1 and CDR2: MNHEY, SVGEGT. V was pared by 6 bases and J by 5 bases, with 22 bases between. This CDR3 reads CASSSYFPGEGETQYF. The CDR3 DNA reads TGTGCCAGCAGCTCCTATTTCCCCGGAGAGGGGGAGACCCAGTACTTC.

Details on this clonotype: A read error may be the cause here, since a much bigger clone is one base away. The CDR3 reads CASSSEPGIRNQPQHF. In DNA, the CDR3 is TGTGCCAGCAGCTCAGAACCAGGTATTCGCAATCAGCCCCAGCATTTT. The chain carries TRBV7-2 and TRBJ1-5, with no clear D. V was shortened by 4 bases and J by 2 bases, with 15 bases between the two germline ends. This CDR3 has 16 amino acids. Germline CDR1 and CDR2: SGHTA and FQGNSA.

The chain employs TRBV7-2 and TRBJ2-7, with 8 positions matching TRBD1. Germline V gives CDR1 SGHTA, CDR2 FQGNSA. This CDR3 spans 14 amino acids. V was clipped by 1 base and J by 9 bases; unmatched bases: 8. Here the CDR3 DNA reads TGTGCCAGCAGCTTAGATAGGGCAGGGGGCATGCAGTACTTC. Its protein product is CASSLDRAGGMQYF.